The 9 T cell receptor beta chains given below trace back to one sample, sequenced in a study of T cell changes during pregnancy in multiple sclerosis. The method was immunoSEQ multiplex PCR; TCRdb's version includes in-frame clones alone and lacks a portion of them. The data show about 31,000 clones, about nine tenths seen once. Sequenced material: CD8+ T cells from peripheral blood mononuclear cells, taken before pregnancy. These receptor sequences come from a female donor with multiple sclerosis, enrolled in a pregnancy study.

Here the CDR3 DNA reads TGTGCCAGCAGCGGGACTCCGGGACAGGGAAAAAATGAGCAGTTCTTC. The encoded protein is CASSGTPGQGKNEQFF. The chain uses TRBV6-4 and TRBJ2-1, with 9 positions matching TRBD1. CDR3 length equals 16 residues. V trimming: 6 bases; J trimming: 7 bases; junction bases outside the gene matches: 13. Per the germline V gene, CDR1 is MRHNA and CDR2 is SNTAGT.

The chain combines TRBV6-5 with TRBJ2-1, with 9 nucleotides matching TRBD1. This CDR3 comprises 15 residues. Germline V gives CDR1 MNHEY, CDR2 SVGAGI. Unmatched junction bases numbered 8, after V lost 6 bases and J lost 5 bases. CDR3 sequence reads: CASRGTGTKHNEQFF. The CDR3 nucleotides read TGTGCCAGCAGGGGGACAGGGACCAAACACAATGAGCAGTTCTTC.

This chain uses TRBV5-1 with TRBJ2-7; D uncertain. Germline CDR1 is SGHRS and CDR2 is YFSETQ. The CDR3 runs 12 residues. V was trimmed by 7 bases and J by 0 bases, leaving 8 bases between them. The CDR3 spells CASREDSYEQYF. CDR3 sequence (DNA): TGCGCCAGCCGCGAGGACTCCTACGAGCAGTACTTC.

In its sample, this clone was seen a few times. The CDR3 nucleotides are TGTGCCATAGGGGAAGGAGCAACTAATGAAAAACTGTTTTTT. Protein product: CAIGEGATNEKLFF. V is TRBV19 and J is TRBJ1-4, with D maybe TRBD1 (5 bases). Germline assignment: CDR1 LNHDA and CDR2 SQIVND (reference sequence). The V and J ends lost 10 bases and 0 bases respectively, with 12 bases between them. The CDR3 is made up of 14 amino acids.

This rearrangement joins TRBV5-8 to TRBJ1-5, with 11 bases lining up with TRBD1. Germline-derived CDR1 and CDR2 are SGHTS and YDEGEE. V was clipped by 4 bases and J by 6 bases; unmatched bases: 12. The CDR3 has 17 residues. CDR3 residues: CASSIFPGQGVSQPQHF. Written as DNA, the CDR3 is TGTGCCAGCAGCATTTTCCCGGGACAGGGGGTTTCTCAGCCCCAGCATTTT.

This clone was picked up one time. The rearrangement joins TRBV4-3 to TRBJ2-3, with 10 bases identical to TRBD2. V was clipped by 7 bases and J by 4 bases; unmatched bases: 8. The length of the CDR3 is 15 residues. The germline gives CDR1 LGHNA, CDR2 YSLEER. CDR3: CASNPGTSDSDTQYF. CDR3 DNA sequence: TGCGCCAGCAATCCTGGGACTAGCGATTCAGATACGCAGTATTTT.

The chain combines TRBV4-3 with TRBJ2-2; TRBD2 matches 10 bases. Germline loops: CDR1 LGHNA, CDR2 YSLEER. The CDR3 consists of 16 residues. The V segment lost 4 bases and the J segment 7 bases; nucleotides outside the gene matches: 9. The CDR3 spells CASSRTLAGEDGELFF. The CDR3 DNA follows: TGCGCCAGCAGCCGCACGCTAGCGGGGGAGGACGGGGAGCTGTTTTTT.

The chain carries TRBV15 and TRBJ2-3; maybe TRBD2 (5 bases). The V gene's germline CDR1 is LNHNV and CDR2 YYDKDF (reference sequence). Trimming removed 5 bases from V and 2 bases from J, with 8 bases in between. CDR3 length: 13 amino acids. The CDR3 reads CATSPGVTDTQYF. CDR3 DNA: TGTGCCACCAGCCCCGGGGTCACAGATACGCAGTATTTT.

This chain connects TRBV7-9 to TRBJ2-1, with 8 bases that match TRBD2. The CDR3 totals 17 residues. The V segment lost 1 base and the J segment 8 bases; nucleotides outside the gene matches: 13. Germline V gene sequence: CDR1 SEHNR, CDR2 FQNEAQ (reference sequence). CDR3: CASSLVGSAGEKDEQFF. The CDR3, as DNA: TGTGCCAGCAGCTTAGTGGGTTCAGCGGGGGAAAAGGATGAGCAGTTCTTC.